This is a list of T cell receptor beta chains from one sample in a study of human T cells and chemical hapten exposure. TCRdb used MiXCR to reprocess the RACE reads, holding one entry per CDR3 protein. The table lists 95,000 to 130,000 distinct CDR3 sequences, 9% to 13% of them singletons. The sample was whole blood, taken in connection with sensitization to the hapten diphenylcyclopropenone (DPC). Source of these receptors: a woman in her 50s with alopecia areata. Some clones in this sample may be carry-over from other donors' samples. The CDR3 runs from the conserved cysteine through the conserved F or W. A D gene is named only where the DNA matches it firmly. Expanded clones get a size class; other rows say once, few or many, or leave the size out.

clone_size: .; d_call: .; j_call: TRBJ1-1; v_call: TRBV13; cdr3_length: 13; cdr3_aa: CASSGVGVTEAFF; cdr3_nt: TGTGCCAGCAGCGGAGTAGGGGTCACTGAAGCTTTCTTT
clone_size: many; d_call: TRBD2; j_call: TRBJ2-3; v_call: TRBV6-5; cdr3_length: 15; cdr3_aa: CASRRIAGSPDTQYF; cdr3_nt: TGTGCCAGCAGGAGAATAGCGGGATCCCCAGATACGCAGTATTTT
clone_size: many; d_call: .; j_call: TRBJ2-7; v_call: TRBV27; cdr3_length: 13; cdr3_aa: CASSLGGPYEQYF; cdr3_nt: TGTGCCAGCAGTTTGGGGGGCCCCTACGAGCAGTACTTC
clone_size: .; d_call: .; j_call: TRBJ1-1; v_call: TRBV6-5; cdr3_length: 14; cdr3_aa: CASSYSAGTEKAFF; cdr3_nt: TGTGCCAGCAGTTACTCGGCAGGGACCGAAAAAGCTTTCTTT
clone_size: .; d_call: .; j_call: TRBJ2-2; v_call: TRBV7-6; cdr3_length: 15; cdr3_aa: CASSSIHSGSGELFF; cdr3_nt: TGTGCCAGCAGCTCAATTCATAGCGGATCCGGGGAGCTGTTTTTT
clone_size: .; d_call: .; j_call: TRBJ2-5; v_call: TRBV7-9; cdr3_length: 14; cdr3_aa: CASSLVQLQETQYF; cdr3_nt: TGTGCCAGCAGCTTAGTACAGCTTCAAGAGACCCAGTACTTC
clone_size: few; d_call: .; j_call: TRBJ2-2; v_call: TRBV6-2/TRBV6-3; cdr3_length: 13; cdr3_aa: CASSYSITGELFF; cdr3_nt: TGTGCCAGCAGTTATAGCATCACCGGGGAGCTGTTTTTT
clone_size: .; d_call: TRBD2; j_call: TRBJ2-3; v_call: TRBV20-1; cdr3_length: 16; cdr3_aa: CSARVLAGGLTDTQYF; cdr3_nt: TGCAGTGCTAGGGTACTAGCGGGGGGGCTCACAGATACGCAGTATTTT
clone_size: many; d_call: .; j_call: TRBJ2-1; v_call: TRBV24-1; cdr3_length: 14; cdr3_aa: CATSDIGGNNEQFF; cdr3_nt: TGTGCCACCAGTGATATAGGGGGAAACAATGAGCAGTTCTTC
clone_size: .; d_call: TRBD1; j_call: TRBJ1-1; v_call: TRBV12-3/TRBV12-4; cdr3_length: 14; cdr3_aa: CASRLKQGATEAFF; cdr3_nt: TGTGCCAGCAGATTAAAACAGGGGGCAACTGAAGCTTTCTTT
clone_size: few; d_call: TRBD2; j_call: TRBJ2-3; v_call: TRBV6-2/TRBV6-3; cdr3_length: 15; cdr3_aa: CASSYDVSGGDTQYF; cdr3_nt: TGTGCCAGCAGTTATGACGTTAGCGGGGGAGATACGCAGTATTTT
clone_size: .; d_call: .; j_call: TRBJ2-7; v_call: TRBV28; cdr3_length: 10; cdr3_aa: CASSVHEQYF; cdr3_nt: TGTGCCAGTTCCGTTCACGAGCAGTACTTC
clone_size: few; d_call: .; j_call: TRBJ1-5; v_call: TRBV2; cdr3_length: 13; cdr3_aa: CASVVTGPQPQHF; cdr3_nt: TGTGCCAGCGTTGTCACAGGCCCTCAGCCCCAGCATTTT
clone_size: many; d_call: TRBD1; j_call: TRBJ2-5; v_call: TRBV7-9; cdr3_length: 14; cdr3_aa: CASSSGTDQETQYF; cdr3_nt: TGTGCCAGCAGCTCCGGGACAGACCAAGAGACCCAGTACTTC
clone_size: .; d_call: .; j_call: TRBJ2-2; v_call: TRBV29-1; cdr3_length: 13; cdr3_aa: CSVRTENTGELFF; cdr3_nt: TGCAGCGTCCGGACAGAGAACACCGGGGAGCTGTTTTTT
clone_size: .; d_call: .; j_call: TRBJ1-4; v_call: TRBV18; cdr3_length: 13; cdr3_aa: CASSPTLNEKLFF; cdr3_nt: TGTGCCAGCTCACCAACCTTAAATGAAAAACTGTTTTTT
clone_size: .; d_call: .; j_call: TRBJ2-7; v_call: TRBV28; cdr3_length: 16; cdr3_aa: CASSLFVNREIWEQYF; cdr3_nt: TGTGCCAGCAGTTTATTTGTTAACAGGGAAATTTGGGAGCAGTACTTC
clone_size: .; d_call: .; j_call: TRBJ2-1; v_call: TRBV20-1; cdr3_length: 10; cdr3_aa: CSAREDPQFF; cdr3_nt: TGCAGTGCTAGAGAGGATCCGCAGTTCTTC
clone_size: .; d_call: .; j_call: TRBJ2-7; v_call: TRBV12-3/TRBV12-4; cdr3_length: 13; cdr3_aa: CASRLASSYEQYF; cdr3_nt: TGTGCCAGCAGACTAGCTAGCTCCTACGAGCAGTACTTC
clone_size: many; d_call: TRBD2; j_call: TRBJ2-3; v_call: TRBV6-5; cdr3_length: 16; cdr3_aa: CASSYSGTSGSDTQYF; cdr3_nt: TGTGCCAGCAGTTACTCCGGGACTAGCGGTTCGGATACGCAGTATTTT
clone_size: .; d_call: .; j_call: TRBJ2-1; v_call: TRBV5-1; cdr3_length: 15; cdr3_aa: CASKGGGDSYNEQFF; cdr3_nt: TGCGCCAGCAAAGGTGGCGGGGACTCCTACAATGAGCAGTTCTTC
clone_size: many; d_call: .; j_call: TRBJ1-2; v_call: TRBV28; cdr3_length: 12; cdr3_aa: CASTPLGQAYTF; cdr3_nt: TGTGCCAGCACCCCCCTCGGCCAAGCCTACACCTTC
clone_size: .; d_call: TRBD1; j_call: TRBJ2-1; v_call: TRBV5-6; cdr3_length: 16; cdr3_aa: CASSLVRQGAYNEQFF; cdr3_nt: TGTGCCAGCAGCTTGGTAAGGCAGGGGGCCTACAATGAGCAGTTCTTC
clone_size: few; d_call: .; j_call: TRBJ2-1; v_call: TRBV15; cdr3_length: 15; cdr3_aa: CATSRDPSVVEEQFF; cdr3_nt: TGTGCCACCAGCAGAGACCCTAGCGTGGTGGAGGAGCAGTTCTTC
clone_size: many; d_call: TRBD2; j_call: TRBJ2-3; v_call: TRBV28; cdr3_length: 19; cdr3_aa: CASSLRTSGAVPGTDTQYF; cdr3_nt: TGTGCCAGCAGTTTAAGGACTAGCGGGGCCGTCCCGGGCACAGATACGCAGTATTTT
clone_size: many; d_call: .; j_call: TRBJ1-3; v_call: TRBV4-3; cdr3_length: 15; cdr3_aa: CASSQVQGSGNTIYF; cdr3_nt: TGCGCCAGCAGCCAAGTTCAGGGGTCTGGAAACACCATATATTTT
clone_size: few; d_call: .; j_call: TRBJ2-3; v_call: TRBV5-1; cdr3_length: 15; cdr3_aa: CASSLTSKKGDTQYF; cdr3_nt: TGCGCCAGCAGCTTAACTAGTAAGAAGGGAGATACGCAGTATTTT
clone_size: many; d_call: TRBD1; j_call: TRBJ1-5; v_call: TRBV2; cdr3_length: 14; cdr3_aa: CASKGTDSNQPQHF; cdr3_nt: TGTGCCAGCAAGGGGACAGATAGCAATCAGCCCCAGCATTTT
clone_size: many; d_call: .; j_call: TRBJ2-7; v_call: TRBV4-2; cdr3_length: 15; cdr3_aa: CASSVQGDKPGEQYF; cdr3_nt: TGTGCCAGCAGCGTGCAAGGGGACAAGCCGGGCGAGCAGTACTTC
clone_size: .; d_call: .; j_call: TRBJ1-6; v_call: TRBV20-1; cdr3_length: 14; cdr3_aa: CSARGRDYNSPLHF; cdr3_nt: TGCAGTGCTAGAGGCAGGGACTATAATTCACCCCTCCACTTT
clone_size: .; d_call: .; j_call: TRBJ2-3; v_call: TRBV7-2; cdr3_length: 12; cdr3_aa: CASSLAVEAQYF; cdr3_nt: TGTGCCAGCAGCTTAGCGGTAGAAGCGCAGTATTTT
clone_size: many; d_call: TRBD1; j_call: TRBJ2-2; v_call: TRBV4-1; cdr3_length: 15; cdr3_aa: CASSHRQGGTGELFF; cdr3_nt: TGCGCCAGCAGCCACCGACAGGGGGGCACCGGGGAGCTGTTTTTT
clone_size: many; d_call: .; j_call: TRBJ1-5; v_call: TRBV20-1; cdr3_length: 15; cdr3_aa: CSAREVGFSNQPQHF; cdr3_nt: TGCAGTGCTAGAGAGGTAGGGTTTAGCAATCAGCCCCAGCATTTT